This T cell receptor (beta chain) was sequenced during a study of cytomegalovirus exposure and HLA in healthy donors. At the level of the study: There were tens of millions of unique TCRs (from HLA-typed donors) in an early data release. Whole-study results and caveats: Most TCRs appeared rarely, but some public TCRs recurred in many donors.

The CDR3 extends over 16 amino acids. In germline, CDR1 is SGHDN, CDR2 FVKESK. The PCR ran on 60 Vbeta and 13 Jbeta primers. The authors' processing: In a later analysis, 80 million to 100 million unique TCR beta chains included roughly 11 million shared by two or more donors. Sequencing used immunoSEQ multiplex PCR; TCRdb keeps in-frame clones, though not all of them. V and J calls and clone size are as listed in that table; D and trimming were resolved from the DNA. The sample lists 160,000 or so clones, 86% occurring once. Regarding this clone: The antigen remains unidentified.

This chain connects TRBV14 to TRBJ2-5; 9 bases line up with TRBD1. The J call may be mistaken, given a closer DNA end match to TRBJ2-7. The sequence was obtained from a woman aged 18-29 years in good health and CMV-seronegative. The material sequenced was PBMCs. CDR3 loop: CASSQPGTGRSYEQYF. CDR3 in DNA: TGTGCCAGCAGCCAACCCGGGACAGGGAGGTCCTACGAGCAGTACTTC.